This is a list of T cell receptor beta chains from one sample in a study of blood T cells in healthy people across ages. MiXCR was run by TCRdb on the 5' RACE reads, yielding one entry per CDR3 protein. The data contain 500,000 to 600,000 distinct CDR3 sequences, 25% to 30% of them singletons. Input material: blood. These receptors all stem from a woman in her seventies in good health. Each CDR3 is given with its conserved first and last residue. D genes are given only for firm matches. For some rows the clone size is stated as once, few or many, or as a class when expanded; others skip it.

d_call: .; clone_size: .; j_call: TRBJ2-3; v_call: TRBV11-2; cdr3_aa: CASSSIAGTDTQYF; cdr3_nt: TGTGCCAGCAGCTCGATAGCGGGCACAGATACGCAGTATTTT
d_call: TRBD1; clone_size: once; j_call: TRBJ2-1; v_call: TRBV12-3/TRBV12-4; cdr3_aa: CASSQAGQGANEQFF; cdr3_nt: TGTGCCAGCAGTCAGGCGGGACAGGGGGCCAATGAGCAGTTCTTC
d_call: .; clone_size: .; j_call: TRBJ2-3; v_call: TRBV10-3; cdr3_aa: CAISESLDTQYF; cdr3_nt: TGTGCCATCAGTGAGTCACTGGATACGCAGTATTTT
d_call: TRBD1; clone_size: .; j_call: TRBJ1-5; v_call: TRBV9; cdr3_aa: CASSSRQGEHQPQHF; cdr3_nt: TGTGCCAGCAGCTCCAGACAGGGAGAACATCAGCCCCAGCATTTT
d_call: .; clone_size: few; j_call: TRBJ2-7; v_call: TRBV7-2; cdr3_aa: CASSPRADYEQYF; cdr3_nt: TGTGCCAGCAGTCCCCGAGCAGACTACGAGCAGTACTTC
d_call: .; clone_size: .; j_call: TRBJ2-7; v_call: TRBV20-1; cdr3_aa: CSARESWGESYEQYF; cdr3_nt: TGCAGTGCTAGAGAGTCCTGGGGAGAATCCTACGAGCAGTACTTC
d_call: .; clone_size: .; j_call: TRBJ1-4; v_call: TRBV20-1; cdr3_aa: CSARPETGQRVF; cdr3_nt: TGCAGTGCTAGGCCCGAGACAGGACAGCGGGTTTTT
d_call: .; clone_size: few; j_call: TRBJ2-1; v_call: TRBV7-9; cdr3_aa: CASSLVSGGLYNEQFF; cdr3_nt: TGTGCCAGCAGCTTAGTGTCGGGGGGCCTATACAATGAGCAGTTCTTC
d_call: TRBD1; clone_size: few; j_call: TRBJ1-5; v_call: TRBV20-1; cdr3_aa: CSARASGTGHQPQHF; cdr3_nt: TGCAGTGCTAGAGCTTCCGGGACAGGGCATCAGCCCCAGCATTTT
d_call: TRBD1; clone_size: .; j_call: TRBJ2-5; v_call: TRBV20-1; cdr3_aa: CSARTDRGQETQYF; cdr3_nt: TGCAGTGCTAGAACGGACAGGGGACAAGAGACCCAGTACTTC
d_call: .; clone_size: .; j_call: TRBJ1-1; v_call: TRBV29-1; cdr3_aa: CSVAQGGMNTEAFF; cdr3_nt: TGCAGCGTTGCCCAGGGTGGGATGAACACTGAAGCTTTCTTT
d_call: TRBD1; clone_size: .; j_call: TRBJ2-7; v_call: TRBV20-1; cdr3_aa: CSGKTGGTYEQYF; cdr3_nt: TGCAGTGGAAAGACAGGGGGTACCTACGAGCAGTACTTC
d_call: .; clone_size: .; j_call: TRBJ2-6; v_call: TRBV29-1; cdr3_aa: CSVLVSGANVLTF; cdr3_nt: TGCAGCGTTTTAGTCTCTGGGGCCAACGTCCTGACTTTC
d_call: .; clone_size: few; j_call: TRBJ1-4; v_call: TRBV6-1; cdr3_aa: CASSDGGRGAEKLFF; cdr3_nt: TGTGCCAGCAGTGATGGGGGCAGGGGAGCTGAAAAACTGTTTTTT
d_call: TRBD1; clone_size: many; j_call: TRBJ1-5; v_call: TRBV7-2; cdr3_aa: CASSGTGGNQPQHF; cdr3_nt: TGTGCCAGCAGCGGGACAGGGGGAAATCAGCCCCAGCATTTT
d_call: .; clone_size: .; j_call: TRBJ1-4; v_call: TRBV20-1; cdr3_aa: CSGNRATNEKLFF; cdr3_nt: TGCAGTGGGAACAGGGCAACTAATGAAAAACTGTTTTTT
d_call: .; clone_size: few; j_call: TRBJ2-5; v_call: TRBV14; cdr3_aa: CASSPSRAQYF; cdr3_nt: TGTGCCAGCAGCCCCTCCAGGGCCCAGTACTTC
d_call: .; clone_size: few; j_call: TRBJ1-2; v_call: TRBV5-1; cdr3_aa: CASSLDYNGYTF; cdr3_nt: TGCGCCAGCAGCTTGGACTACAATGGCTACACCTTC
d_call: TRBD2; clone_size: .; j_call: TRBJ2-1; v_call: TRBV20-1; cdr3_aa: CSAPRLAGGYNEQFF; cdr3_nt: TGCAGTGCTCCGCGACTAGCGGGGGGCTACAATGAGCAGTTCTTC
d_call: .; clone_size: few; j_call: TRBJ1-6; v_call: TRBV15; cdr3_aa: CATSRDPGGRPLGSPLHF; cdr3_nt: TGTGCCACCAGCAGAGACCCGGGGGGACGGCCCCTAGGATCACCCCTCCACTTT
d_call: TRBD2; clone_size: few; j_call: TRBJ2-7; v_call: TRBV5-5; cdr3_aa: CASSFGLAGYEQYF; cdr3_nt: TGTGCCAGCAGCTTTGGACTAGCGGGCTACGAGCAGTACTTC
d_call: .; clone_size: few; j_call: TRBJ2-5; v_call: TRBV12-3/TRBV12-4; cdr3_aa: CASSFGIGRGPNQETQYF; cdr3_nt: TGTGCCAGCAGTTTTGGAATTGGGCGGGGGCCTAACCAAGAGACCCAGTACTTC
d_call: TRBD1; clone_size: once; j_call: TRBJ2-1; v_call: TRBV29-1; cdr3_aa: CSADRVQNNEQFF; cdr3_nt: TGCAGCGCCGACAGGGTCCAGAACAATGAGCAGTTCTTC
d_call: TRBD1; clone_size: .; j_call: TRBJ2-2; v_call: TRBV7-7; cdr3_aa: CASSLGTGNTGELFF; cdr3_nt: TGTGCCAGCAGCTTGGGGACAGGGAACACCGGGGAGCTGTTTTTT
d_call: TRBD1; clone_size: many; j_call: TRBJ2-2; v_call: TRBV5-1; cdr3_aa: CASSLGDRDTGELFF; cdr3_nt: TGCGCCAGCAGCTTGGGGGACAGGGACACCGGGGAGCTGTTTTTT
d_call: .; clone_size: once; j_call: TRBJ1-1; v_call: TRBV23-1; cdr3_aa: CASSQPISGKNTEAFF; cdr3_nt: TGCGCCAGCAGTCAACCGATCTCCGGGAAGAACACTGAAGCTTTCTTT
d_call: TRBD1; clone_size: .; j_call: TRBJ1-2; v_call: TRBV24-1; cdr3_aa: CATSDPGTGGAYGYTF; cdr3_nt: TGTGCCACCAGTGATCCAGGGACAGGGGGCGCCTATGGCTACACCTTC
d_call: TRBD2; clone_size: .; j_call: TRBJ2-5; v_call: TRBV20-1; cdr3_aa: CSARVFSGGAGTQYF; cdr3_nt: TGCAGTGCTAGAGTATTTAGCGGGGGGGCGGGGACCCAGTACTTC
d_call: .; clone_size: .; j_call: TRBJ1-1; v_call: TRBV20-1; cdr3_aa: CSAIPASPNTEAFF; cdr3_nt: TGCAGTGCGATCCCGGCCAGCCCGAACACTGAAGCTTTCTTT
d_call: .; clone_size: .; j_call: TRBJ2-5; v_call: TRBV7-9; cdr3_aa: CASSFGSSGIGGETQYF; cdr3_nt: TGTGCCAGCAGCTTCGGCAGTTCGGGGATAGGGGGAGAGACCCAGTACTTC
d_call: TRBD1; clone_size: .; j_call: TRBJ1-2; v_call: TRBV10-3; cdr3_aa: CAIRRTGGADYGYTF; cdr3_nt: TGTGCCATCAGGAGGACAGGGGGCGCCGACTATGGCTACACCTTC
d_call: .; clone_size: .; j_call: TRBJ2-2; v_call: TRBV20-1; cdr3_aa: CSAIASRNTGELFF; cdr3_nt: TGCAGTGCTATTGCTAGCCGGAACACCGGGGAGCTGTTTTTT
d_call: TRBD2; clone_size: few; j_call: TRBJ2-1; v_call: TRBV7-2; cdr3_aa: CASSSPGTSVYNEQFF; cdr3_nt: TGTGCCAGCAGCTCGCCCGGGACTAGCGTATACAATGAGCAGTTCTTC
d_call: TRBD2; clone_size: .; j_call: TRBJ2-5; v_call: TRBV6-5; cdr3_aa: CASSYWGGRETQYF; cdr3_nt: TGTGCCAGCAGTTACTGGGGAGGGAGGGAGACCCAGTACTTC
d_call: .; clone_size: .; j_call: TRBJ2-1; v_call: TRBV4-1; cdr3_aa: CASSQGSGRYNEQFF; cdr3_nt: TGCGCCAGCAGCCAAGGCAGCGGCCGTTACAATGAGCAGTTCTTC
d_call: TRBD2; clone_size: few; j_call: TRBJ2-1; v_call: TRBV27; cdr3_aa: CASRRTSGAYNEQFF; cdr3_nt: TGTGCCAGCAGACGTACTAGCGGGGCTTACAATGAGCAGTTCTTC
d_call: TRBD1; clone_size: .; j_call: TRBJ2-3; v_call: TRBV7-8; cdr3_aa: CASIPTGETDTQYF; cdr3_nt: TGTGCCAGCATCCCGACAGGGGAGACAGATACGCAGTATTTT
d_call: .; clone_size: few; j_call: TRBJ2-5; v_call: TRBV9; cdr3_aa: CASSDQEAQYF; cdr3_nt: TGTGCCAGCAGCGATCAAGAGGCCCAGTACTTC
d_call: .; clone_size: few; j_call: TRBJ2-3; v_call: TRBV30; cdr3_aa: CAWSVGGAQDTQYF; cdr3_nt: TGTGCCTGGAGTGTAGGAGGGGCCCAAGATACGCAGTATTTT
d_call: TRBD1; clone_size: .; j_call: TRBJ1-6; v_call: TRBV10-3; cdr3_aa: CAISESIGTGGQNSPLHF; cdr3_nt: TGTGCCATCAGTGAGTCTATCGGGACAGGGGGCCAAAATTCACCCCTCCACTTT
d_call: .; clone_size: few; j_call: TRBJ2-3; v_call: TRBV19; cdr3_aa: CASSIIADTQYF; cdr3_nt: TGTGCCAGTAGTATTATTGCAGATACGCAGTATTTT
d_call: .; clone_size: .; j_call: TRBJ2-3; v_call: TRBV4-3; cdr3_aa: CASSQDFGYTQYF; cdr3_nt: TGCGCCAGCAGCCAAGATTTTGGATATACGCAGTATTTT
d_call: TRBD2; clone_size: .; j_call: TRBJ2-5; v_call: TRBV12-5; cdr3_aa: CASGLNRLAGVQETQYF; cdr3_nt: TGTGCTAGTGGCCTGAACCGACTAGCGGGGGTTCAAGAGACCCAGTACTTC
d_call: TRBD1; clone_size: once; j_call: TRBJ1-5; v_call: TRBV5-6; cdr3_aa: CTSSLGQGNQPQHF; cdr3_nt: TGTACCAGCAGCTTAGGACAGGGCAATCAGCCCCAGCATTTT